The 9 T cell receptor beta chains in this list originate from one sample, sequenced in a study of T cells in Graves' hyperthyroidism and ophthalmopathy. The CDR3 regions of TCR beta were amplified from RNA transcripts. HTBI primers were the set used in a first-round RT-PCR of the TCR CDR3. TCRdb ran MiXCR on the multiplex PCR reads and lists one entry per CDR3 protein. The sample records 360,000 or so distinct CDR3 sequences, approximately 16% being singletons. Sequencing was carried out using blood. The receptor set was obtained from a woman between 55 and 75 years old with Graves' ophthalmopathy.

This clonotype has at least ten counts. The J gene is TRBJ1-1, the V gene TRBV11-1; 7 positions match TRBD1. The length of the CDR3 is 15 residues. Germline CDR1 and CDR2: SGHAT and FQDESV (reference sequence). Trimming at V came to 3 bases and at J to 0 bases, leaving 4 bases not matched to a gene. This chain's CDR3 is CASSFNRGMNTEAFF. The DNA of the CDR3 is TGTGCCAGCAGCTTCAACAGGGGTATGAACACTGAAGCTTTCTTT.

This clonotype came up many times. The gene calls are TRBV7-2 and TRBJ2-7, with 7 nucleotides matching TRBD1. The CDR3 totals 13 residues. Germline V gene lookup returns CDR1 SGHTA and CDR2 FQGNSA. V lost 4 bases and J lost 2; bases outside the gene matches: 2. The CDR3 DNA follows: TGTGCCAGCAGCTCTACAGGGGCCTACGAGCAGTACTTC. Encoded protein: CASSSTGAYEQYF.

This clonotype was detected only a few times. The chain is built from TRBV13 and TRBJ2-1, with 8 nucleotides matching TRBD1. This CDR3 spans 15 amino acids. The junction had 6 bases not matched to a gene; V was cut back by 5 bases and J by 3 bases. Germline assignment: CDR1 PRHDT and CDR2 FYEKMQ (reference sequence). CDR3 bases: TGTGCCAGCAGCACCGGGACAGGCTACTACAATGAGCAGTTCTTC. Its protein product is CASSTGTGYYNEQFF.

Many counts were recorded for this clonotype. The rearrangement uses TRBV20-1 and TRBJ2-5; TRBD1 is a possible D gene (5 bases). The V gene lost 5 bases and the J gene lost 5 bases, with 15 bases spanning the gap. Germline V gives CDR1 DFQATT, CDR2 SNEGSKA (reference sequence). The CDR3 contains 13 residues. CDR3 in amino acids: CSALKGAPETQYF. The CDR3 bases are TGCAGTGCTCTTAAAGGGGCGCCTGAGACCCAGTACTTC.

This chain connects TRBV30 to TRBJ2-2; D might be TRBD2 (5 bases). Trimming took 4 bases from V and 5 from J, leaving 20 bases between them. Germline CDR1 is GTSNPN and CDR2 is SVGIG (reference sequence). This CDR3 comprises 16 residues. CDR3 bases: TGTGCCTGGACTGCAGCGGCGGTGATAGTTACCGGGGAGCTGTTTTTT. Translating gives CAWTAAAVIVTGELFF. The entire variable domain, with the rest obtained from reference TRBV30 and TRBJ2-2, is as follows: SQTIHQWPATLVQPVGSPLSLECTVEGTSNPNLYWYRQAAGRGLQLLFYSVGIGQISSEVPQNLSASRPQDRQFILSSKKLLLSDSGFYLCAWTAAAVIVTGELFFGEGSRLTVL.

This clonotype came up many times. The gene calls are TRBV7-2 and TRBJ1-1; D might be TRBD1 (5 bases). CDR3 length equals 14 residues. The germline V gene encodes CDR1 SGHTA and CDR2 FQGNSA. Trimming left V 5 bases short and J 4 bases short, with 14 bases between. The CDR3 here is CASSRGTRGTEAFF. The DNA of the CDR3 is TGTGCCAGCAGCAGAGGGACTCGGGGCACTGAAGCTTTCTTT.

This clonotype was picked up many times. Written as DNA, the CDR3 is TGCGCCAGCAGCTCCCAGGGCAGCACCGGGGAGCTGTTTTTT. It encodes CASSSQGSTGELFF. The chain employs TRBV5-1 and TRBJ2-2; D might be TRBD1 (5 bases). Germline assignment: CDR1 SGHRS and CDR2 YFSETQ. This CDR3 is built from 14 residues. V was clipped by 3 bases and J by 4 bases, with 10 bases between them.

Many counts were recorded for this clonotype. The chain employs TRBV6-1 and TRBJ2-5; tentatively, D is TRBD2 (6 bases). V lost 2 bases to trimming and J lost 7 bases, with 17 bases between them. Per the germline V gene, CDR1 is MNHNS and CDR2 is SASEGT. This CDR3 has 15 amino acids. The CDR3 DNA is TGTGCCAGCAGTGAATACCGGGGCGGAGGGTGGACCCAGTACTTC. Translation gives CASSEYRGGGWTQYF.

A word on this clonotype: Just one base apart from a much larger clone, this may be a read error. The rearrangement links TRBV28 to TRBJ2-3, with 10 bases lining up with TRBD1. V was pared by 4 bases and J by 1 base, with 2 bases of the junction left unmatched. Germline V gives CDR1 MDHEN, CDR2 SYDVKM. The CDR3 is made up of 15 amino acids. CDR3 bases: TGTGCCAGCAGTTCGACAGGGGGCCGCACAGATACGCAGTATTTT. Protein sequence: CASSSTGGRTDTQYF.